The 25 T cell receptor beta chains below come from one sample, sequenced in a study of T cell repertoires in cytomegalovirus infection. What these receptors recognize is not known. MiXCR, run by TCRdb on the reads, gives a single entry per CDR3 protein. The sample has about 340,000 distinct CDR3 sequences, 25% to 35% seen once. Sequencing used cultured PBMCs, obtained from culture after CMV antigen stimulation. Receptor source: a human donor in good health (CMV status not recorded). Some clones in this sample may be carry-over from other donors' samples.

This clonotype was detected many times. The chain employs TRBV7-2 and TRBJ2-7; D unresolved. Trimming pared 3 bases from V and 3 bases from J, leaving 3 bases between. This CDR3 has 11 residues. The germline V gene encodes CDR1 SGHTA and CDR2 FQGNSA. In DNA, the CDR3 is TGTGCCAGCAGCTTCCTCTACGAGCAGTACTTC. It specifies CASSFLYEQYF.

This clonotype was picked up a small number of times. The V and J genes are TRBV28 and TRBJ2-5; 10 bases match TRBD2. The germline CDR1 and CDR2 sequences are MDHEN and SYDVKM. The CDR3 runs to 17 residues. Trimming at V came to 6 bases and at J to 2 bases, leaving 12 bases not matched to a gene. CDR3 in DNA: TGTGCCAGCAGACTTCGGACTAGCGGCCTCTCTCAAGAGACCCAGTACTTC. Residues: CASRLRTSGLSQETQYF. The full variable domain, in which reference TRBV28 and TRBJ2-5 provide the parts outside the CDR3, is DVKVTQSSRYLVKRTGEKVFLECVQDMDHENMFWYRQDPGLGLRLIYFSYDVKMKEKGDIPEGYSVSREKKERFSLILESASTNQTSMYLCASRLRTSGLSQETQYFGPGTRLLVL.

The rearrangement uses TRBV6-5 and TRBJ2-3; 10 nucleotides agree with TRBD2. V trimming: 5 bases; J trimming: 6 bases; junction bases outside the gene matches: 8. Germline CDR1 MNHEY, CDR2 SVGAGI. The CDR3 extends over 15 amino acids. DNA for the CDR3: TGTGCCAGCAGTAATATTCTAGCGGGGGTCGATACGCAGTATTTT. Translation gives CASSNILAGVDTQYF.

This clonotype was counted a few times. V and J are TRBV4-1 and TRBJ1-1; perhaps TRBD1 as D (6 bases). CDR3 length equals 15 residues. V shed 0 bases and J shed 0 bases, with 8 bases lying between them. From germline, CDR1 is MGHRA and CDR2 YSYEKL. This chain's CDR3 is CASSQEGHMNTEAFF. CDR3 bases: TGCGCCAGCAGCCAAGAGGGACACATGAACACTGAAGCTTTCTTT.

The rearrangement uses TRBV10-3 and TRBJ1-2; 9 bases fit TRBD1. CDR1 ENHRY and CDR2 SYGVKD come from the germline V gene. The CDR3 totals 14 residues. The V segment lost 10 bases and the J segment 6 bases; nucleotides outside the gene matches: 12. The CDR3 loop is CATMRPGTGNGYTF. The CDR3 coding sequence is TGTGCCACCATGCGCCCCGGGACAGGGAATGGCTACACCTTC.

This clonotype showed up just a few times. This chain links TRBV11-2 with TRBJ2-2; tentatively, D is TRBD2 (6 bases). Deletions cut 6 bases from V and 6 bases from J, with 23 bases between. Germline loops: CDR1 SGHAT, CDR2 FQNNGV. There are 17 residues in the CDR3. CDR3: CASSRGLQGWEAGELFF. Here the CDR3 DNA reads TGTGCCAGCAGTCGAGGGCTACAAGGATGGGAGGCCGGGGAGCTGTTTTTT.

This clonotype occurred a few times. The chain links TRBV6-5 to TRBJ1-1; D remains ambiguous. CDR1 is MNHEY, CDR2 SVGAGI, per germline. Trimming stripped 5 bases from V and 2 bases from J, with 9 bases between. The CDR3 has 13 residues. CDR3 amino acids: CASSRAENTEAFF. CDR3 DNA: TGTGCCAGCAGTAGGGCTGAAAACACTGAAGCTTTCTTT.

The rearrangement uses TRBV4-2 and TRBJ2-1, with 8 bases fitting TRBD2. The CDR3 loop spans 15 amino acids. CDR1 and CDR2 from the germline V gene are LGHNA and YNFKEQ. J gave up 9 bases and V 3 bases, and 10 bases lay outside the gene matches. CDR3 nucleotides: TGTGCCAGCAGCCATCGGGAGGGTGATATAGGTGAGCAGTTCTTC. Encoded protein: CASSHREGDIGEQFF.

The V and J genes are TRBV2 and TRBJ2-5, with 10 positions matching TRBD1. The germline CDR1 and CDR2 sequences are SNHLY and FYNNEI. This CDR3 is built from 15 residues. Germline trimming cut 1 base from V and 6 bases from J; bases unmatched to any gene: 5. DNA for the CDR3: TGTGCCAGCAGTGAAGGGGACAGGGGAGGGAAGACCCAGTACTTC. As protein: CASSEGDRGGKTQYF.

This chain joins TRBV5-5 and TRBJ2-3; unclear D gene. V lost 2 bases, J lost 6 bases, and 13 bases lay in between. The CDR3 covers 14 residues. Germline V lookup: CDR1 SGHKS, CDR2 YYEKEE (reference sequence). CDR3 in DNA: TGTGCCAGCAGCTTCACCCCTAGAGCGGATACGCAGTATTTT. Amino acids: CASSFTPRADTQYF.

Only a few counts were recorded for this clonotype. The V and J genes are TRBV10-3 and TRBJ2-1, with TRBD1 matching over 7 bases. V was pared by 0 bases and J by 3 bases, with 2 bases of the junction left unmatched. This CDR3 has 15 amino acids. Germline V gene sequence: CDR1 ENHRY, CDR2 SYGVKD. The CDR3 region is CAISESGTDYNEQFF. The DNA of the CDR3 is TGTGCCATCAGTGAGTCCGGGACAGACTACAATGAGCAGTTCTTC.

The V call is TRBV7-2, the J call TRBJ2-7; D possibly corresponds to TRBD2 (5 bases). Trimming shortened V by 3 bases and J by 3 bases, and 12 bases separated the two germline ends. The length of the CDR3 is 14 residues. The V gene's germline CDR1 is SGHTA and CDR2 FQGNSA. The CDR3 here is CASSFTGNGYEQYV. In DNA form, the CDR3 reads TGTGCCAGCAGCTTTACGGGGAACGGCTACGAGCAGTACGTC.

This clonotype was picked up a small number of times. CDR3 bases: TGTGCCAGTAGTATAGGTACCTACAATGAGCAGTTCTTC. Its protein is CASSIGTYNEQFF. This rearrangement joins TRBV19 to TRBJ2-1; no definite D call. The CDR3 spans 13 residues. CDR1 is LNHDA, CDR2 SQIVND, per germline (reference sequence). Trimming stripped 1 base from V and 2 bases from J, with 3 bases between.

The chain carries TRBV19 and TRBJ2-5; D is uncertain. The CDR3 runs 12 residues. V lost 6 bases and J lost 3, with 8 bases in between. Germline-derived CDR1 and CDR2 are LNHDA and SQIVND (reference sequence). For the CDR3, the DNA is TGTGCCAGTAGAGATTTTAAAGAGACCCAGTACTTC. Its translation: CASRDFKETQYF.

As to this clonotype: The junction departs from the called germline gene at one end, perhaps through a read error. This chain links TRBV6-1 with TRBJ1-5, with D tentatively TRBD1 (5 bases). The germline gives CDR1 MNHNS, CDR2 SASEGT. The CDR3 is made up of 15 amino acids. The CDR3 here is CASSEGTYSNQPQHF. The CDR3 DNA sequence: TGTGCCAGCAGCGAAGGGACCTATAGCAATCAGCCCCAGCATTTT.

CDR3 sequence: CASSSAPGGDTQYF. CDR3 sequence (DNA): TGTGCCAGCAGTTCAGCGCCCGGGGGGGATACGCAGTATTTT. The rearrangement links TRBV6-1 to TRBJ2-3, with 7 bases matching TRBD2. CDR3 length equals 14 residues. The junction had 8 bases not matched to a gene; V was cut back by 5 bases and J by 6 bases. CDR1 is MNHNS and CDR2 is SASEGT in the germline V gene.

A few counts support this clonotype. The CDR3 loop is CASSKRGRGMTSNQPQHF. The DNA of the CDR3 is TGTGCCAGTAGTAAGAGGGGGCGAGGTATGACAAGCAATCAGCCCCAGCATTTT. J is TRBJ1-5 and V is TRBV19, with TRBD1 matching over 7 bases. The V gene end was trimmed by 4 bases and the J gene end by 1 base; junction bases not matched to a gene: 13. The CDR3 has 18 amino acids. Per the germline V gene, CDR1 is LNHDA and CDR2 is SQIVND (reference sequence). The complete variable domain, with remaining parts taken from reference TRBV19 and TRBJ1-5, reads DGGITQSPKYLFRKEGQNVTLSCEQNLNHDAMYWYRQDPGQGLRLIYYSQIVNDFQKGDIAEGYSVSREKKESFPLTVTSAQKNPTAFYLCASSKRGRGMTSNQPQHFGDGTRLSIL.

There are a few counts of this clonotype. The V and J genes are TRBV4-2 and TRBJ1-2; no clear D gene. V lost 3 bases, J lost 7 bases, and 12 bases lay in between. The germline CDR1 and CDR2 sequences are LGHNA and YNFKEQ. This CDR3 comprises 13 residues. The CDR3 nucleotides read TGTGCCAGCAGCCAGCAGACACGGGGTGGCTACACCTTC. Translation gives CASSQQTRGGYTF.

V and J are TRBV5-6 and TRBJ1-2, with unresolved D. CDR1 is SGHDT and CDR2 is YYEEEE in the germline V gene. The CDR3 is 14 residues long. Trimming removed 0 bases at V and 4 bases at J, with 10 bases between. CDR3 sequence: CASSLEMVGYGYTF. As DNA, the CDR3 is TGTGCCAGCAGCTTGGAGATGGTTGGCTATGGCTACACCTTC. The variable domain in full, with the rest retrieved from reference TRBV5-6 and TRBJ1-2, is DAGVTQSPTHLIKTRGQQVTLRCSPKSGHDTVSWYQQALGQGPQFIFQYYEEEERQRGNFPDRFSGHQFPNYSSELNVNALLLGDSALYLCASSLEMVGYGYTFGSGTRLTVV.

This chain connects TRBV12-3 or TRBV12-4 to TRBJ2-7; TRBD1 agrees at 7 bases. V gave up 0 bases and J gave up 3 bases; unmatched junction bases: 5. The CDR3 is 15 amino acids. The CDR3 protein is CASSLASGTDYEQYF. CDR3 nucleotides: TGTGCCAGCAGTTTAGCTTCCGGGACAGACTACGAGCAGTACTTC.

In this sample, this clonotype turned up many times. This sequence joins TRBV12-5 and TRBJ1-6; tentative D call: TRBD1 (5 bases). V was shortened by 9 bases and J by 8 bases, with 17 bases between the two germline ends. The CDR3 sequence is 14 residues long. Germline lookup yields CDR1 LGHNT and CDR2 FRNRAP. This CDR3 reads CASRHARGDSPLHF. The CDR3 DNA sequence: TGTGCTAGCAGGCATGCGAGGGGCGATTCACCCCTCCACTTT.

This clonotype has more than one count but fewer than ten. CDR3 loop: CASSYKAGFSNQPQHF. The CDR3 nucleotides read TGTGCCAGCAGTTACAAAGCAGGGTTTAGCAATCAGCCCCAGCATTTT. The chain joins TRBV6-6 to TRBJ1-5; TRBD1 is a possible D gene (5 bases). V lost 2 bases to trimming and J lost 0 bases, with 11 bases between them. Per germline, CDR1 MNHNY and CDR2 SVGAGI (reference sequence). The CDR3 spans 16 residues.

This clonotype was observed at least ten times. The rearrangement links TRBV7-6 to TRBJ2-3; a weak D match, TRBD2 (5 bases). The CDR3 loop spans 16 amino acids. Deletions cut 1 base from V and 0 bases from J, with 11 bases between. Germline V gene sequence: CDR1 SGHVS, CDR2 FNYEAQ. The DNA for the CDR3 is TGTGCCAGCAGCTTAGAGGCCAGCGGTAGCACAGATACGCAGTATTTT. It specifies CASSLEASGSTDTQYF.

The chain employs TRBV27 and TRBJ1-1; D gene ambiguous. This CDR3 is built from 15 residues. Per the germline V gene, CDR1 is MNHEY and CDR2 is SMNVEV (reference sequence). V dropped 0 bases and J dropped 9 bases, with 17 bases sitting between them. CDR3 in amino acids: CASSLSLMGVGKAFF. The CDR3 bases are TGTGCCAGCAGTTTATCGTTGATGGGAGTGGGAAAAGCTTTCTTT.

This chain links TRBV19 with TRBJ2-1, with D perhaps TRBD1 (7 bases). Per the germline V gene, CDR1 is LNHDA and CDR2 is SQIVND (reference sequence). CDR3 length: 12 residues. V was shortened by 7 bases and J by 10 bases, with 14 bases between the two germline ends. The CDR3: CASNHPGGEQFF. CDR3 DNA sequence: TGTGCCAGTAACCACCCAGGGGGGGAGCAGTTCTTC.